This paragraph covers one TCR beta chain sequence. These data originate in a study of T cell changes during pregnancy in multiple sclerosis. The CDR3 sequence is 13 residues long. CDR1 and CDR2 (germline): SGHTA, FQGTGA. V was pared by 5 bases and J by 9 bases, with 14 bases between. Only in-frame clones appear in the TCRdb table, and some are missing; sequencing was by immunoSEQ multiplex PCR. Here the sample spans 60,000 to 65,000 clones, around 93% being singletons. The TCR was taken from a female donor with multiple sclerosis, enrolled in a pregnancy study. The sequences come from peripheral blood, collected in the first trimester of pregnancy. The V and J genes are TRBV7-3 and TRBJ2-1; weak D call: TRBD2 (6 bases). The CDR3 is CASSPLASFEQFF. CDR3 in DNA: TGTGCCAGCAGCCCCCTAGCGTCCTTTGAGCAGTTCTTC.